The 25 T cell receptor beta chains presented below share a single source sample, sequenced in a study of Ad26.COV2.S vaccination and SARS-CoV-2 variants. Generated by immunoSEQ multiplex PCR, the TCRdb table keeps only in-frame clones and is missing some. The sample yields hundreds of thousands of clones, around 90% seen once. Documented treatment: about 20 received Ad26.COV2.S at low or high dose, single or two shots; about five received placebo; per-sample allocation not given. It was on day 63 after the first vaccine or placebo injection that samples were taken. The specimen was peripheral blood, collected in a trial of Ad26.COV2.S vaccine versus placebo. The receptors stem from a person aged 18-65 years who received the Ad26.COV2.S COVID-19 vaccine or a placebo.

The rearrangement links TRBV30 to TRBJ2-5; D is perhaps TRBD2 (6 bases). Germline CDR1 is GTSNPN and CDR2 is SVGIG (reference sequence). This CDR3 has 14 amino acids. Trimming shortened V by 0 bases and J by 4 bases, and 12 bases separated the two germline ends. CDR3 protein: CAWSVHRRGETQYF. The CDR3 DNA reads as TGTGCCTGGAGTGTACATCGGCGGGGAGAGACCCAGTACTTC.

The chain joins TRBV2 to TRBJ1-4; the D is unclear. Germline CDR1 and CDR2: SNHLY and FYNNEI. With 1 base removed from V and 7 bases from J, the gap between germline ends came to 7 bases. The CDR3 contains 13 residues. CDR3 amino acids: CASSEVTSEKLFF. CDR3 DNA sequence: TGTGCCAGCAGTGAAGTGACGAGTGAAAAACTGTTTTTT.

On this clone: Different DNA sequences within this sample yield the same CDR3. The CDR3 DNA is TGTGCCAGCAGTCTGAGGGGTACAGATACGCAGTATTTT. Translation: CASSLRGTDTQYF. J is TRBJ2-3 and V is TRBV27; D is perhaps TRBD1 or TRBD2 (5 bases each). Per the germline V gene, CDR1 is MNHEY and CDR2 is SMNVEV (reference sequence). The V and J ends lost 5 bases and 3 bases respectively, with 9 bases between them. There are 13 residues in the CDR3.

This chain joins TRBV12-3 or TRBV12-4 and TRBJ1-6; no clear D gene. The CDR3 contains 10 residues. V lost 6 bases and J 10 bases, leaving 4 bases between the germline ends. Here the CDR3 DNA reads TGTGCCAGCAGGGTCTCACCCCTCCACTTT. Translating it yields CASRVSPLHF.

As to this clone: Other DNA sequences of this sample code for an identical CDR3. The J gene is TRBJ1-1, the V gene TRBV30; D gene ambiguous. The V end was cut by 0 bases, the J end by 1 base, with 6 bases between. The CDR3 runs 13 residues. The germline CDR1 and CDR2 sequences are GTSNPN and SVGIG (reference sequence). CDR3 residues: CAWSVTANTEAFF. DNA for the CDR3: TGTGCCTGGAGTGTAACAGCGAACACTGAAGCTTTCTTT.

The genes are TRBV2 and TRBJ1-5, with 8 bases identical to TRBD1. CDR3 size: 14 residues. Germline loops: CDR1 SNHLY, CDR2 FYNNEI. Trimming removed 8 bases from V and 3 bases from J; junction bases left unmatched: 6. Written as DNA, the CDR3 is TGTGCCAGCCATGGGACAGGCTCCAATCAGCCCCAGCATTTT. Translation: CASHGTGSNQPQHF.

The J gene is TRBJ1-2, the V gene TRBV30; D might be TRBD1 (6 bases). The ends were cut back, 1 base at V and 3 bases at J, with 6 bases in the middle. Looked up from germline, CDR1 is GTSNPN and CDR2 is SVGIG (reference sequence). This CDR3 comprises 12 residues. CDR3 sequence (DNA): TGTGCCTGGAGTGGGGGGCACTATGGCTACACCTTC. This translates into CAWSGGHYGYTF.

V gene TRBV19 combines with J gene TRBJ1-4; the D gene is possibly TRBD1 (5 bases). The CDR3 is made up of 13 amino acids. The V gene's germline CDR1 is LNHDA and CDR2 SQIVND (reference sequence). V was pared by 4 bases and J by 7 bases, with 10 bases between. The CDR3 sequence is CASSTGTGEKLFF. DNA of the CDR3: TGTGCCAGTAGTACCGGGACGGGTGAAAAACTGTTTTTT.

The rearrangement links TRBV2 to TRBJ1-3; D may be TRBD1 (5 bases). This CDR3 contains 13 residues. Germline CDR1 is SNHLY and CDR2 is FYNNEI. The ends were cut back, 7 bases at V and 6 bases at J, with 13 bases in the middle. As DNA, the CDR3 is TGTGCCAGCATCGGGACCTCGGAAAACACCATATATTTT. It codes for CASIGTSENTIYF.

CDR3 coding DNA: TGTGCCAGCAGCGTCATGGGACAGCCCAACACCGGGGAGCTGTTTTTT. It yields the protein CASSVMGQPNTGELFF. V gene TRBV9 combines with J gene TRBJ2-2, with 7 bases fitting TRBD1. This CDR3 has 16 residues. Trimming took 2 bases from V and 2 from J; bases not matched to a gene: 6. Germline V lookup: CDR1 SGDLS, CDR2 YYNGEE.

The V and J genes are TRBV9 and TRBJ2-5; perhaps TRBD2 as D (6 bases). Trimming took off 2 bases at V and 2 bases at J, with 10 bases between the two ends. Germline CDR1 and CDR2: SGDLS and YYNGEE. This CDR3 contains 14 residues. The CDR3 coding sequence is TGTGCCAGCAGCGTCGCGGGGACGCAAGAGACCCAGTACTTC. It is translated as CASSVAGTQETQYF.

The DNA for the CDR3 is TGTGCCAGCAGCCGAAAAGCCCCAGGGGGAGCTTTCTTT. It yields the protein CASSRKAPGGAFF. The chain has TRBV12-3 or TRBV12-4 and TRBJ1-1; TRBD1 aligns across 7 bases. V lost 6 bases to trimming and J lost 10 bases; unmatched junction nucleotides: 11. CDR3 length equals 13 residues.

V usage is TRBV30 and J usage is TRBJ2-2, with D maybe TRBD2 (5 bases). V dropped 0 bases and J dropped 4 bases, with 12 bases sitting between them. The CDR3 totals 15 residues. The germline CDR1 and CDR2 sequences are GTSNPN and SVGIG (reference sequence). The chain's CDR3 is CAWSVPRAPTGELFF. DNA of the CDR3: TGTGCCTGGAGTGTACCGAGGGCACCCACCGGGGAGCTGTTTTTT.

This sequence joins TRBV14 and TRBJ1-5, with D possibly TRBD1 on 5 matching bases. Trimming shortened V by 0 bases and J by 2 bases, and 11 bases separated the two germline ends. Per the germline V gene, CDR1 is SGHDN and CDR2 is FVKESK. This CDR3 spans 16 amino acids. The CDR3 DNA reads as TGTGCCAGCAGCCAAGACGGAGTAGGGGGCAATCAGCCCCAGCATTTT. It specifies CASSQDGVGGNQPQHF.

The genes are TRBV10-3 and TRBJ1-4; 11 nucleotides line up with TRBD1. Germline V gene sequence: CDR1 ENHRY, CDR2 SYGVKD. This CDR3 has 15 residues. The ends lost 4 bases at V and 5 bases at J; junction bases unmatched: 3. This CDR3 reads CAISGGQGGNEKLFF. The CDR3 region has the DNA TGTGCCATCAGTGGGGGACAGGGGGGGAATGAAAAACTGTTTTTT.

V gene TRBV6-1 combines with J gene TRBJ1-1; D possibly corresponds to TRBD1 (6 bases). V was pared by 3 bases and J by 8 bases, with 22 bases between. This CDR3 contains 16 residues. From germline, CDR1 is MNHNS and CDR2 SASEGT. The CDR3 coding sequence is TGTGCCAGCAGTGACAGGGGCCTTGGAACAGCCTTGGAAGCTTTCTTT. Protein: CASSDRGLGTALEAFF.

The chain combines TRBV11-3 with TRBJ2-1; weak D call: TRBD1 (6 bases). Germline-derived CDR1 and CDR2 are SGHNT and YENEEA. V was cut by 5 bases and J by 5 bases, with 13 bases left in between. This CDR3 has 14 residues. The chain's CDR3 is CASSLQDSHNEQFF. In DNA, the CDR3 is TGTGCCAGCAGCCTCCAGGACAGCCACAATGAGCAGTTCTTC.

The CDR3 region is CAWSGSPNEKLFF. For the CDR3, the DNA is TGTGCCTGGAGCGGTTCTCCGAATGAAAAACTGTTTTTT. V is TRBV30 and J is TRBJ1-4, with D hard to call. The CDR3 is 13 amino acids. The V end was cut by 3 bases, the J end by 5 bases, with 10 bases between. From germline, CDR1 is GTSNPN and CDR2 SVGIG (reference sequence).

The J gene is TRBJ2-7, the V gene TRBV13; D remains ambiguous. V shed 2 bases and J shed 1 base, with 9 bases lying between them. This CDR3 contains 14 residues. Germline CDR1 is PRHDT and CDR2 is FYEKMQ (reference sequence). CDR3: CASSLFGSSYEQYF. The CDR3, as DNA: TGTGCCAGCAGCTTATTTGGGTCTTCCTACGAGCAGTACTTC.

The CDR3 protein is CASSYRGQGDKNTEAFF. In DNA form, the CDR3 reads TGTGCCAGCAGCTACCGGGGTCAGGGGGATAAGAACACTGAAGCTTTCTTT. The chain is built from TRBV7-9 and TRBJ1-1; 7 nucleotides match TRBD1. Per the germline V gene, CDR1 is SEHNR and CDR2 is FQNEAQ (reference sequence). The CDR3 is made up of 17 amino acids. Losses at the gene ends were 4 bases for V and 1 base for J; bases not matched to a gene: 12.

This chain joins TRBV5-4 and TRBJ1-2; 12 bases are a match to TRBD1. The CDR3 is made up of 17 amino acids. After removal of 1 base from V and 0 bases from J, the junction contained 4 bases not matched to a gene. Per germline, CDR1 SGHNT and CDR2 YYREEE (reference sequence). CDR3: CASSLKGQGAANYGYTF. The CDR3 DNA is TGTGCCAGCAGCTTGAAGGGACAGGGGGCCGCTAACTATGGCTACACCTTC.

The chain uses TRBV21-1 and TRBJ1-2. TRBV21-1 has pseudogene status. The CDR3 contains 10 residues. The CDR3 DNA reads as TGTGCCAGCTCGCTTCAAGGCTACACCTTC. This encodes CASSLQGYTF.

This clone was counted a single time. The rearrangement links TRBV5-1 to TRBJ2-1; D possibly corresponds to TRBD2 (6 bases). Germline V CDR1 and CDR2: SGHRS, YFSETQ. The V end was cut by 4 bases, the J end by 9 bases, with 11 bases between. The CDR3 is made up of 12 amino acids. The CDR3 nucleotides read TGCGCCAGCAGCCGGGACTTAGCTGAGCAGTTCTTC. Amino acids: CASSRDLAEQFF. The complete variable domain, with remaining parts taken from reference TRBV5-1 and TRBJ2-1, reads KAGVTQTPRYLIKTRGQQVTLSCSPISGHRSVSWYQQTPGQGLQFLFEYFSETQRNKGNFPGRFSGRQFSNSRSEMNVSTLELGDSALYLCASSRDLAEQFFGPGTRLTVL.

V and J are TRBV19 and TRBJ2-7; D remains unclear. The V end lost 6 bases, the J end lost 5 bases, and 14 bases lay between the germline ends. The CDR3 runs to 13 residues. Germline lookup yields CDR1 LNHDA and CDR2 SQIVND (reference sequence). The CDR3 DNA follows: TGTGCCAGTAGGCAGACTCCGGCGAACGAGCAGTACTTC. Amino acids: CASRQTPANEQYF.

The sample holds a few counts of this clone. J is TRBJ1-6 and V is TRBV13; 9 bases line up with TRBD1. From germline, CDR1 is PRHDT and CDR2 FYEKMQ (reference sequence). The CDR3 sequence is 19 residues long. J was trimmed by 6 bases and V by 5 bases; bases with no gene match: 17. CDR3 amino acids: CASSQNSEQGALGNSPLHF. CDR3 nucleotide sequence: TGTGCCAGCAGCCAAAATAGTGAACAGGGGGCTTTGGGTAATTCACCCCTCCACTTT.